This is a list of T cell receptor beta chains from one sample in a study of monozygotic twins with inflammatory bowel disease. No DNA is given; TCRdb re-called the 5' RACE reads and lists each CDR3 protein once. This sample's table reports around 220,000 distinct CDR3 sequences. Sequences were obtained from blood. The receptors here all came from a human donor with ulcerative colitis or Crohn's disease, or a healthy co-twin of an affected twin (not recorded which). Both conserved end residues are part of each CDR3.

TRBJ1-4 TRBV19 CASSMGVANEKLFF
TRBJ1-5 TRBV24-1 CATSAGASNQPQHF
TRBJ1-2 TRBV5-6 CASSQQGIGGYTF
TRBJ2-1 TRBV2 CASSEALWRVSYNEQFF
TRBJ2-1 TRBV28 CASSPGTPDYNEQFF
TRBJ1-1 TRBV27 CASSVLQGVNTEAFF
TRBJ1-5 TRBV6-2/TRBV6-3 CASSHRAGWGNQPQHF
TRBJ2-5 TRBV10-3 CAIAPSGGPQETQYF
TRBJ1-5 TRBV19 CASSDRQSNQPQHF
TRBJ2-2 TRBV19 CASSISGGNTGELFF
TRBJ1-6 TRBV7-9 CASSLVQSGSPLHF
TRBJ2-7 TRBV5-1 CASSLEGVWRFPSYEQYF
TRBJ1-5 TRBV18 CASSPQGTGNQPQHF
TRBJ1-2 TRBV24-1 CATSDTSYSGLYGYTF
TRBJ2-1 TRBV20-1 CSARDPSGNNPHNEQFF
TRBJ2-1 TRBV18 CASSPPRGTSGGNNEQFF
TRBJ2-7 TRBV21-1 CASSGQSYEQYF
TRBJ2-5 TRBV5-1 CASSLAAVAETQYF
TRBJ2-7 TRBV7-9 CASRNEAYEQYF
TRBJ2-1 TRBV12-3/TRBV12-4 CASSLGEEQFF
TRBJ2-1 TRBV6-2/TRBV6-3 CASRPTGGSYNEQFF
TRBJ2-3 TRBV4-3 CASSQGLLAGGTDTQYF
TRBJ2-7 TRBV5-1 CASSLEAFTYEQYF
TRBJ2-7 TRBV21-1 CASLLLGADYEQYF
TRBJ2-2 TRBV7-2 CASSPGGRRELFF
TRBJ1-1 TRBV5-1 CASSPSGGARDTEAFF
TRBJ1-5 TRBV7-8 CASSGGRHQPQHF